A single sample is the source of the 2 T cell receptor beta chains below, sequenced in a study of control samples from healthy donors and cancer patients. Assay: immunoSEQ multiplex PCR; the TCRdb copy retains only in-frame clones and omits some. The sample contains 60,000 to 80,000 clones, roughly 90% of which appear only once. Sequenced sample: blood. The receptors shown here come from a woman aged 50 to 65 in good health.

V is TRBV9 and J is TRBJ2-4, with D perhaps matching TRBD2 (6 bases). V was cut by 4 bases and J by 1 base, with 15 bases left in between. CDR3 length: 16 residues. Germline lookup yields CDR1 SGDLS and CDR2 YYNGEE. In DNA, the CDR3 is TGTGCCAGCAGCCCCCCGGGGGTGGCGGCCAAAAACATTCAGTACTTC. This sequence encodes CASSPPGVAAKNIQYF.

The chain employs TRBV19 and TRBJ2-3; D is tentatively TRBD1 or TRBD2 (5 bases each). The CDR3 totals 15 residues. Germline CDR1 reads LNHDA; CDR2 reads SQIVND (reference sequence). V gave up 1 base and J gave up 4 bases, with 12 bases separating them. The CDR3 spells CASSIGGSFADTQYF. DNA of the CDR3: TGTGCCAGTAGTATAGGGGGGAGTTTTGCAGATACGCAGTATTTT.